The 18 T cell receptor beta chains reported below all come from one sample, sequenced in a study of T cells in localized non-small cell lung cancer. Some clones are missing from TCRdb's copy, which holds only in-frame ones; the method was immunoSEQ multiplex PCR. The sample consists of about 59,000 clones, roughly 89% of them appearing once. Sequencing was performed on peripheral blood, taken before any cancer treatment. These receptors were taken from a man between 40 and 69 years old with stage I squamous cell lung carcinoma.

A word on this clone: This sample includes further DNA sequences coding for the same CDR3. The CDR3 reads CASSVVTDTQYF. In nucleotides, the CDR3 is TGTGCCAGCAGCGTAGTTACAGATACGCAGTATTTT. This chain links TRBV9 with TRBJ2-3; D is undetermined. Germline CDR1 is SGDLS and CDR2 is YYNGEE. The CDR3 loop spans 12 amino acids. V lost 0 bases and J 3 bases, leaving 2 bases between the germline ends.

The chain recombines TRBV6-1 with TRBJ1-2; tentatively, D is TRBD1 (5 bases). Germline V gives CDR1 MNHNS, CDR2 SASEGT. The V gene lost 4 bases and the J gene lost 1 base, with 13 bases spanning the gap. The CDR3 length is 15 residues. The CDR3 loop reads CASSATGGLNYGYTF. The CDR3 nucleotides read TGTGCCAGCAGTGCTACCGGGGGACTTAACTATGGCTACACCTTC.

J is TRBJ1-3 and V is TRBV28; 12 positions agree with TRBD1. Germline CDR1 is MDHEN and CDR2 is SYDVKM. V trimming: 6 bases; J trimming: 8 bases; junction bases outside the gene matches: 14. The CDR3 length is 17 residues. The CDR3 protein is CASSINLGQGAHYTIYF. In DNA, the CDR3 is TGTGCCAGCAGCATCAACTTGGGACAGGGGGCGCATTACACCATATATTTT. The variable domain in full, completed from reference TRBV28 and TRBJ1-3, reads DVKVTQSSRYLVKRTGEKVFLECVQDMDHENMFWYRQDPGLGLRLIYFSYDVKMKEKGDIPEGYSVSREKKERFSLILESASTNQTSMYLCASSINLGQGAHYTIYFGEGSWLTVV.

The chain links TRBV11-3 to TRBJ2-2; no reliable D call. V was pared by 5 bases and J by 0 bases, with 7 bases between. Germline V CDR1 and CDR2: SGHNT, YENEEA. The CDR3 runs to 14 residues. The CDR3 DNA sequence: TGTGCCAGCAGCCCGACATCGAACACCGGGGAGCTGTTTTTT. It encodes CASSPTSNTGELFF.

The chain is built from TRBV6-1 and TRBJ2-3; D gene unclear. CDR1 and CDR2 from the germline V gene are MNHNS and SASEGT. The CDR3 has 11 amino acids. Deletions cut 5 bases from V and 6 bases from J, with 6 bases between. The CDR3 reads CASSYLDTQYF. DNA of the CDR3: TGTGCCAGCAGTTACCTGGATACGCAGTATTTT.

The J gene is TRBJ2-1, the V gene TRBV15; a weak D match, TRBD1 (5 bases). The germline V gene encodes CDR1 LNHNV and CDR2 YYDKDF (reference sequence). This CDR3 region has 16 residues. Trimming cost V 0 bases and J 6 bases, with 15 bases left between them. CDR3 in DNA: TGTGCCACCAGCAGAGATAGAGCAGGGTGGGTCAATGAGCAGTTCTTC. Its translation: CATSRDRAGWVNEQFF.

Only one count was recorded for this clone. The chain combines TRBV6-1 with TRBJ2-7; no firm D call. The V gene's germline CDR1 is MNHNS and CDR2 SASEGT. Trimming removed 4 bases from V and 5 bases from J, with 18 bases in between. CDR3 length equals 15 residues. The CDR3 DNA is TGTGCCAGCAGTGGCCTTCGGGCCCCCCCTAACGAGCAGTACTTC. Encoded protein: CASSGLRAPPNEQYF.

This clone was counted once. This rearrangement joins TRBV29-1 to TRBJ1-3; maybe TRBD1 (6 bases). This CDR3 is 13 amino acids long. The germline gives CDR1 SQVTM, CDR2 ANQGSEA. V gave up 5 bases and J gave up 4 bases, with 12 bases separating them. The DNA for the CDR3 is TGCAGCGTTCAGAACAGGGAGGGAAACACCATATATTTT. It codes for CSVQNREGNTIYF. The whole variable domain, filled in from reference TRBV29-1 and TRBJ1-3, reads SAVISQKPSRDICQRGTSLTIQCQVDSQVTMMFWYRQQPGQSLTLIATANQGSEATYESGFVIDKFPISRPNLTFSTLTVSNMSPEDSSIYLCSVQNREGNTIYFGEGSWLTVV.

This clone was seen only a few times. This rearrangement joins TRBV7-6 to TRBJ1-1; D unclear. V was shortened by 5 bases and J by 10 bases, with 20 bases between the two germline ends. The CDR3 spans 14 residues. Germline V gene data show CDR1 as SGHVS and CDR2 as FNYEAQ. In nucleotides, the CDR3 is TGTGCCAGCAGCCTTCAAACAAGCGGGGAGGGAGCTTTCTTT. Translation: CASSLQTSGEGAFF.

The chain combines TRBV14 with TRBJ1-1, with D unresolved. The CDR3 extends over 15 amino acids. The V gene's germline CDR1 is SGHDN and CDR2 FVKESK. The V gene lost 3 bases and the J gene lost 0 bases, with 11 bases spanning the gap. CDR3 DNA: TGTGCCAGCAGCCAGCGGGTAGGGATGAACACTGAAGCTTTCTTT. Residues: CASSQRVGMNTEAFF.

The chain employs TRBV6-1 and TRBJ2-1; D perhaps matches TRBD2 (6 bases). Trimming shortened V by 7 bases and J by 4 bases, and 14 bases separated the two germline ends. There are 14 residues in the CDR3. CDR1 is MNHNS, CDR2 SASEGT, per germline. CDR3: CASNPGRSYNEQFF. The CDR3 DNA sequence: TGTGCCAGCAACCCTGGGAGGAGTTACAATGAGCAGTTCTTC.

The CDR3 nucleotides are TGTGCCACCAGCAGAGGATCAGCAACTAATGAAAAACTGTTTTTT. This codes for CATSRGSATNEKLFF. V gene TRBV15 combines with J gene TRBJ1-4; D is undetermined. V was shortened by 1 base and J by 0 bases, with 6 bases between the two germline ends. The CDR3 totals 15 residues. Germline V lookup: CDR1 LNHNV, CDR2 YYDKDF (reference sequence).

The chain links TRBV7-8 to TRBJ2-7, with a tentative D call TRBD1 (5 bases). This CDR3 region has 14 residues. The V gene lost 5 bases and the J gene lost 4 bases, with 15 bases spanning the gap. Germline V lookup: CDR1 SGHVS, CDR2 FQNEAQ. In DNA form, the CDR3 reads TGTGCCAGCAGCAGGGCGACAGTGGATTACGAGCAGTACTTC. Its protein is CASSRATVDYEQYF. The full variable domain, its missing parts supplied by reference TRBV7-8 and TRBJ2-7, is GAGVSQSPRYKVAKRGQDVALRCDPISGHVSLFWYQQALGQGPEFLTYFQNEAQLDKSGLPSDRFFAERPEGSVSTLKIQRTQQEDSAVYLCASSRATVDYEQYFGPGTRLTVT.

Comments on this clone: This specimen includes other DNA sequences encoding the same CDR3. The chain is built from TRBV28 and TRBJ2-6; D unresolved. CDR1 and CDR2 from the germline V gene are MDHEN and SYDVKM. The CDR3 runs to 14 residues. Trimming cost V 6 bases and J 1 base, with 7 bases left between them. The chain's CDR3 is CASSRGSGANVLTF. For the CDR3, the DNA is TGTGCCAGCAGCAGAGGTTCTGGGGCCAACGTCCTGACTTTC.

The CDR3 bases are TGTGCCACCAGCAGAGGGGGTGAATACAATGAGCAGTTCTTC. Translation gives CATSRGGEYNEQFF. The chain is built from TRBV15 and TRBJ2-1, with D hard to call. The CDR3 contains 14 residues. Germline-derived CDR1 and CDR2 are LNHNV and YYDKDF (reference sequence). V was clipped by 1 base and J by 4 bases, with 8 bases between them.

V gene TRBV28 combines with J gene TRBJ1-2, with D possibly TRBD1 on 6 matching bases. CDR1 and CDR2 (germline): MDHEN, SYDVKM. Trimming cost V 2 bases and J 4 bases, with 11 bases left between them. This CDR3 contains 14 residues. Written as DNA, the CDR3 is TGTGCCAGCAGTTTAGAGTACAGGGCCTATGGCTACACCTTC. It codes for CASSLEYRAYGYTF.

The chain links TRBV4-3 to TRBJ1-2; D unclear. CDR3 length equals 14 residues. Looked up from germline, CDR1 is LGHNA and CDR2 is YSLEER. Trimming took 1 base from V and 2 from J, leaving 8 bases between them. The CDR3 loop reads CASSQGSGNYGYTF. CDR3 nucleotides: TGCGCCAGCAGCCAAGGATCTGGGAACTATGGCTACACCTTC.

This clone was picked up one time. The junction and the germline gene differ at one end; a read error may be behind it. V is TRBV5-8 and J is TRBJ2-5; 8 bases match TRBD2. The CDR3 has 15 amino acids. Per germline, CDR1 SGHTS and CDR2 YDEGEE. The CDR3 here is CASNLGERERETQYF. The CDR3, as DNA: TGTGCCAGCAACTTGGGGGAGCGGGAGAGAGAGACCCAGTACTTC.